This record covers a single T cell receptor beta chain. Its antigen is as yet unknown. A much larger clonotype is one base distant, so this may be a read error. The data were obtained in a study of T cells in Graves' hyperthyroidism and ophthalmopathy. Study-level findings and limits: Most thyroid clonotypes that were expanded above 0.001 also turned up in blood. Onset of ophthalmopathy came a median 6.5 months after the model predicted it.

Germline loops: CDR1 ENHRY, CDR2 SYGVKD. The CDR3 consists of 15 residues. Trimming removed 1 base from V and 0 bases from J, with 9 bases in between. Patients between 18 and 65 years old had hyperthyroidism, newly diagnosed and lasting under 2 months. Together with thyroid ultrasound, orbital computed tomography, serum thyroxine and TRAb, clinical symptoms were used for diagnoses. Using RNA transcripts as the source, TCR beta CDR3 regions were amplified. Researchers ran a first-round RT-PCR on the TCR CDR3 using the HTBI primer set. TCRdb fed the multiplex PCR reads into MiXCR, producing one record per CDR3 protein. The sample lists a few hundred thousand distinct CDR3 sequences; more than 45% were seen once.

The sequencing sample was made of peripheral blood or thyroid tissue (not recorded which). The rearrangement links TRBV10-3 to TRBJ1-1, with a weak D call TRBD1 (5 bases). This clonotype was obtained from a young woman with Graves' hyperthyroidism. The CDR3 region is CAISEFSGMNTEAFF. In nucleotides, the CDR3 is TGTGCCATCAGTGAGTTTTCAGGGATGAACACTGAAGCTTTCTTT.